The 28 T cell receptor beta chains listed next were all sequenced from one sample in a study of T-cell memory formation after mild COVID-19. Each CDR3 protein gets one entry after TCRdb re-called the 5' RACE reads with MiXCR. This table holds 300,000 to 400,000 distinct CDR3 sequences, about 15% found once. The sample comprised PBMCs or a T cell subset sorted from them (not recorded which). The receptors derive from a man between 18 and 35 years old who had mild COVID-19 (a few samples of this study predate the infection). Cell type and time point are not known.

The rearrangement joins TRBV12-3 or TRBV12-4 to TRBJ1-2, with D possibly being TRBD1 (5 bases). The CDR3 has 13 residues. V lost 6 bases and J lost 4, with 12 bases in between. The CDR3 DNA is TGTGCCAGCAGAGAGACAGCTTTCTATGGCTACACCTTC. It encodes CASRETAFYGYTF.

The chain has TRBV11-2 and TRBJ2-1; unclear D gene. Germline CDR1 SGHAT, CDR2 FQNNGV. The CDR3 sequence is 12 residues long. V lost 4 bases and J 8 bases, leaving 9 bases between the germline ends. CDR3 in amino acids: CASSSDFDEQFF. The CDR3 region has the DNA TGTGCCAGCAGCTCAGATTTTGATGAGCAGTTCTTC. Full variable domain (missing parts from reference TRBV11-2 and TRBJ2-1): EAGVAQSPRYKIIEKRQSVAFWCNPISGHATLYWYQQILGQGPKLLIQFQNNGVVDDSQLPKDRFSAERLKGVDSTLKIQPAKLEDSAVYLCASSSDFDEQFFGPGTRLTVL.

The chain carries TRBV7-4 and TRBJ1-1; D unresolved. With 8 bases removed from V and 5 bases from J, the gap between germline ends came to 12 bases. The CDR3 length is 12 residues. CDR1 SGHVT and CDR2 SQSDAQ come from the germline V gene. CDR3 DNA: TGTGCCAGCGCTCCAGGTGGGACTGAAGCTTTCTTT. Translated: CASAPGGTEAFF. Together with reference TRBV7-4 and TRBJ1-1, the CDR3 gives the full variable domain: GAGVSQSPRYKVAKRGRDVALRCDSISGHVTLYWYRQTLGQGSEVLTYSQSDAQRDKSGRPSGRFSAERPERSVSTLKIQRTEQGDSAVYLCASAPGGTEAFFGQGTRLTVV.

The table lists this clonotype with many counts. This chain uses TRBV6-2 or TRBV6-3 with TRBJ2-1; D tentatively fits TRBD1 or TRBD2 (5 bases each). CDR3 length: 15 amino acids. V shed 6 bases and J shed 1 base, with 13 bases lying between them. CDR1 MNHEY and CDR2 SVGEGT come from the germline V gene. The chain's CDR3 is CASRRGVGSYNEQFF. The CDR3 DNA reads as TGTGCCAGCAGACGAGGGGTGGGATCCTACAATGAGCAGTTCTTC.

This chain links TRBV6-5 with TRBJ1-1; weak D call: TRBD1 (5 bases). This CDR3 has 16 amino acids. Germline lookup yields CDR1 MNHEY and CDR2 SVGAGI. V was cut by 2 bases and J by 0 bases, with 13 bases left in between. CDR3 nucleotide sequence: TGTGCCAGCAGTTACGGGGCAGGCCTCATGAACACTGAAGCTTTCTTT. It codes for CASSYGAGLMNTEAFF.

Only a few counts were recorded for this clonotype. The V call is TRBV5-6, the J call TRBJ2-1; D is perhaps TRBD2 (5 bases). The CDR3 totals 16 residues. V lost 1 base and J lost 0, with 11 bases in between. Germline V gene lookup returns CDR1 SGHDT and CDR2 YYEEEE. The CDR3 here is CASSLLRGSSYNEQFF. The CDR3 DNA sequence: TGTGCCAGCAGCTTGCTTCGTGGGAGCTCCTACAATGAGCAGTTCTTC.

This clonotype showed up many times. A junction end diverges from the germline sequence, so it may reflect a read error. The chain joins TRBV5-1 to TRBJ1-1, with a weak D call TRBD1 (6 bases). The CDR3 loop spans 13 amino acids. CDR1 SGHRS and CDR2 YFSETQ come from the germline V gene. Here the CDR3 DNA reads TGTGCCAGCAGCTTAGGGGGTTTGACTGAAGCTTTCTTT. Its translation: CASSLGGLTEAFF.

This clonotype has more than one count but fewer than ten. The rearrangement links TRBV24-1 to TRBJ1-5, with a possible D match to TRBD1 (6 bases). This CDR3 comprises 13 residues. Deletions cut 7 bases from V and 11 bases from J, with 17 bases between. Germline V gene sequence: CDR1 KGHDR, CDR2 SFDVKD. This chain's CDR3 is CATRDRGKSAQHF. The CDR3 nucleotides read TGTGCCACCAGGGACAGAGGGAAGTCGGCCCAGCATTTT.

The genes are TRBV12-3 or TRBV12-4 and TRBJ2-7, with TRBD2 as a possible D gene (5 bases). V lost 0 bases, J lost 7 bases, and 16 bases lay in between. The length of the CDR3 is 15 residues. The CDR3 DNA sequence: TGTGCCAGCAGTTTAGCGTCCAGCGGTGAAGCGGAGCAGTACTTC. Translation gives CASSLASSGEAEQYF.

This clonotype came up a few times. The chain recombines TRBV29-1 with TRBJ2-7, with D maybe TRBD2 (6 bases). Trimming cost V 7 bases and J 6 bases, with 19 bases left between them. In germline, CDR1 is SQVTM, CDR2 ANQGSEA. CDR3 length equals 13 residues. As DNA, the CDR3 is TGCAGCGCCCTCCTAGGGGAGGTCGGCGAGCAGTACTTC. Protein: CSALLGEVGEQYF.

This clonotype was detected a few times. The chain combines TRBV4-3 with TRBJ2-3; D uncertain. This CDR3 comprises 13 residues. Trimming removed 4 bases from V and 5 bases from J, with 10 bases in between. Germline values: CDR1 LGHNA, CDR2 YSLEER. CDR3 sequence reads: CASSLQRGDTQYF. The DNA for the CDR3 is TGCGCCAGCAGCCTACAGCGAGGAGATACGCAGTATTTT.

This clonotype was seen a handful of times. The CDR3 DNA reads TGTGCTAGTGGTTTGGAGGGCAACACTGAAGCTTTCTTT. Amino acids: CASGLEGNTEAFF. V is TRBV12-5 and J is TRBJ1-1; D gene ambiguous. The V gene's germline CDR1 is LGHNT and CDR2 FRNRAP. This CDR3 spans 13 amino acids. V was trimmed by 1 base and J by 2 bases, leaving 5 bases between them.

This clonotype has just a few counts. The chain combines TRBV6-5 with TRBJ2-1; 8 bases are a match to TRBD1. Germline trimming cut 6 bases from V and 7 bases from J; bases unmatched to any gene: 8. The germline CDR1 and CDR2 sequences are MNHEY and SVGAGI. This CDR3 contains 14 residues. The DNA of the CDR3 is TGTGCCAGCAGAAGCGACAGGGGCGGTAATGAGCAGTTCTTC. It codes for CASRSDRGGNEQFF.

The chain uses TRBV5-6 and TRBJ1-3, with D unclear. CDR1 is SGHDT and CDR2 is YYEEEE in the germline V gene. This CDR3 is built from 13 residues. Trimming took off 4 bases at V and 4 bases at J, with 9 bases between the two ends. CDR3 region: CASSPGGGNTIYF. The CDR3 DNA reads TGTGCCAGCAGCCCAGGAGGGGGAAACACCATATATTTT. Full variable domain (remainder filled in from reference TRBV5-6 and TRBJ1-3): DAGVTQSPTHLIKTRGQQVTLRCSPKSGHDTVSWYQQALGQGPQFIFQYYEEEERQRGNFPDRFSGHQFPNYSSELNVNALLLGDSALYLCASSPGGGNTIYFGEGSWLTVV.

This clonotype was seen only a few times. The chain employs TRBV2 and TRBJ2-7; D gene ambiguous. V lost 3 bases and J 3 bases, leaving 15 bases between the germline ends. The CDR3 loop spans 15 amino acids. CDR1 is SNHLY and CDR2 is FYNNEI in the germline V gene. CDR3 residues: CASSDRNSALYEQYF. As DNA, the CDR3 is TGTGCCAGCAGTGATCGGAACTCCGCACTCTACGAGCAGTACTTC.

The V and J genes are TRBV28 and TRBJ2-7; the D gene is possibly TRBD2 (5 bases). Germline CDR1 and CDR2: MDHEN and SYDVKM. The germline V and J ends were trimmed by 6 bases and 0 bases, with 18 bases remaining between them. The CDR3 runs 16 residues. CDR3 sequence: CASSPRGSVGSYEQYV. CDR3 coding DNA: TGTGCCAGCAGCCCAAGAGGGAGCGTCGGCTCCTACGAGCAGTACGTC.

The V gene is TRBV7-9, the J gene TRBJ1-2, with TRBD1 as a possible D gene (6 bases). The germline V gene encodes CDR1 SEHNR and CDR2 FQNEAQ (reference sequence). CDR3 length: 13 residues. The V end was cut by 5 bases, the J end by 3 bases, with 10 bases between. CDR3 in DNA: TGTGCCAGCAGCCCGAGACAGGACTATGGCTACACCTTC. Protein: CASSPRQDYGYTF. Full variable domain (rest looked up from reference TRBV7-9 and TRBJ1-2): DTGVSQNPRHKITKRGQNVTFRCDPISEHNRLYWYRQTLGQGPEFLTYFQNEAQLEKSRLLSDRFSAERPKGSFSTLEIQRTEQGDSAMYLCASSPRQDYGYTFGSGTRLTVV.

This clonotype turned up a few times. The CDR3 is CAIAADWTEETQYF. CDR3 coding DNA: TGTGCCATCGCTGCTGATTGGACAGAAGAGACCCAGTACTTC. The chain combines TRBV10-3 with TRBJ2-5, with D possibly being TRBD1 (6 bases). The germline V gene encodes CDR1 ENHRY and CDR2 SYGVKD. The V gene lost 8 bases and the J gene lost 3 bases, with 16 bases spanning the gap. The CDR3 loop spans 14 amino acids.

This clonotype showed up just a few times. The J gene is TRBJ2-3, the V gene TRBV7-8; 14 bases map to TRBD2. Germline-derived CDR1 and CDR2 are SGHVS and FQNEAQ. V gave up 5 bases and J gave up 5 bases; unmatched junction bases: 6. The CDR3 totals 16 residues. The CDR3: CASSPPGLAGEDTQYF. In DNA form, the CDR3 reads TGTGCCAGCAGCCCACCGGGACTAGCGGGGGAAGATACGCAGTATTTT.

In the case of this clonotype: A much bigger clone sits one base away, suggesting this may be a read error. Because the CDR3 is missing its conserved closing phenylalanine or tryptophan, this is likely a read error. The chain joins TRBV6-5 to TRBJ2-5; 7 bases are a match to TRBD2. The V segment lost 5 bases and the J segment 1 base; nucleotides outside the gene matches: 4. Germline loops: CDR1 MNHEY, CDR2 SVGAGI. The CDR3 totals 14 residues. DNA of the CDR3: TGTGCCAGCAGTACACGCGGGAGCCAAGAGACCCAGTACTTA. Translated: CASSTRGSQETQYL.

This clonotype has only a few counts. The rearrangement links TRBV7-9 to TRBJ2-1, with D tentatively TRBD1 (5 bases). The CDR3 contains 15 residues. Looked up from germline, CDR1 is SEHNR and CDR2 is FQNEAQ (reference sequence). V dropped 1 base and J dropped 7 bases, with 14 bases sitting between them. The CDR3: CASSLVAGIDNEQFF. The CDR3 nucleotides read TGTGCCAGCAGCTTAGTGGCAGGGATCGATAATGAGCAGTTCTTC. Full variable domain (rest looked up from reference TRBV7-9 and TRBJ2-1): DTGVSQNPRHKITKRGQNVTFRCDPISEHNRLYWYRQTLGQGPEFLTYFQNEAQLEKSRLLSDRFSAERPKGSFSTLEIQRTEQGDSAMYLCASSLVAGIDNEQFFGPGTRLTVL.

This clonotype was picked up a small number of times. The V gene is TRBV4-1, the J gene TRBJ1-5; 10 bases match TRBD1. The CDR3 consists of 15 residues. The V and J ends lost 0 bases and 4 bases, in that order; junction bases with no gene match: 0. Germline assignment: CDR1 MGHRA and CDR2 YSYEKL. The CDR3 region is CASSQEDRGNQPQHF. The CDR3 DNA follows: TGCGCCAGCAGCCAAGAGGACAGGGGGAATCAGCCCCAGCATTTT.

This clonotype was observed many times. CDR3 sequence: CSARDLGDGYTF. DNA of the CDR3: TGCAGTGCCCGGGACCTGGGTGATGGCTACACCTTC. The chain combines TRBV20-1 with TRBJ1-2, with D maybe TRBD1 (5 bases). The CDR3 has 12 residues. The V end was cut by 6 bases, the J end by 6 bases, with 14 bases between. CDR1 and CDR2 from the germline V gene are DFQATT and SNEGSKA (reference sequence).

J is TRBJ1-2 and V is TRBV5-6; TRBD1 might be the D (5 bases). V dropped 4 bases and J dropped 4 bases, with 14 bases sitting between them. CDR1 and CDR2 from the germline V gene are SGHDT and YYEEEE. CDR3 length equals 14 residues. The CDR3, as DNA: TGTGCCAGCAGCCGGGACGGGGACTTCTATGGCTACACCTTC. This translates into CASSRDGDFYGYTF.

The table lists this clonotype with a few counts. This sequence joins TRBV7-3 and TRBJ1-3; D unresolved. The CDR3 runs to 15 residues. Trimming shortened V by 2 bases and J by 0 bases, and 8 bases separated the two germline ends. Per germline, CDR1 SGHTA and CDR2 FQGTGA. The CDR3 region is CASSLDTDSGNTIYF. The CDR3 DNA is TGTGCCAGCAGCTTAGATACGGACTCTGGAAACACCATATATTTT. Variable domain in full (rest from reference TRBV7-3 and TRBJ1-3): GAGVSQTPSNKVTEKGKYVELRCDPISGHTALYWYRQSLGQGPEFLIYFQGTGAADDSGLPNDRFFAVRPEGSVSTLKIQRTERGDSAVYLCASSLDTDSGNTIYFGEGSWLTVV.

The V gene is TRBV5-1, the J gene TRBJ2-7, with 9 bases fitting TRBD1. CDR1 and CDR2 (germline): SGHRS, YFSETQ. The CDR3 runs 15 residues. V was clipped by 0 bases and J by 3 bases; unmatched bases: 4. CDR3: CASSLAETGGYEQYF. In DNA, the CDR3 is TGCGCCAGCAGCTTGGCCGAGACAGGGGGCTACGAGCAGTACTTC. Variable domain in full (rest from reference TRBV5-1 and TRBJ2-7): KAGVTQTPRYLIKTRGQQVTLSCSPISGHRSVSWYQQTPGQGLQFLFEYFSETQRNKGNFPGRFSGRQFSNSRSEMNVSTLELGDSALYLCASSLAETGGYEQYFGPGTRLTVT.

This clonotype was seen a handful of times. The chain joins TRBV20-1 to TRBJ2-3; D is perhaps TRBD2 (5 bases). The germline V and J ends were trimmed by 5 bases and 5 bases, with 17 bases remaining between them. The germline V gene has CDR1 DFQATT and CDR2 SNEGSKA (reference sequence). The CDR3 runs 14 residues. This CDR3 is CSASGVPGIDTQYF. CDR3 coding DNA: TGCAGTGCTTCCGGGGTCCCCGGTATAGATACGCAGTATTTT.

The chain is built from TRBV5-1 and TRBJ1-5, with 7 bases fitting TRBD1. With 3 bases clipped from V and 0 bases from J, the junction kept 24 bases outside the gene matches. The CDR3 is 22 residues long. Germline loops: CDR1 SGHRS, CDR2 YFSETQ. The CDR3 protein is CASSSVPPLQGPGHYSNQPQHF. The CDR3 DNA sequence: TGCGCCAGCAGCTCCGTACCTCCATTACAGGGGCCCGGCCATTATAGCAATCAGCCCCAGCATTTT.